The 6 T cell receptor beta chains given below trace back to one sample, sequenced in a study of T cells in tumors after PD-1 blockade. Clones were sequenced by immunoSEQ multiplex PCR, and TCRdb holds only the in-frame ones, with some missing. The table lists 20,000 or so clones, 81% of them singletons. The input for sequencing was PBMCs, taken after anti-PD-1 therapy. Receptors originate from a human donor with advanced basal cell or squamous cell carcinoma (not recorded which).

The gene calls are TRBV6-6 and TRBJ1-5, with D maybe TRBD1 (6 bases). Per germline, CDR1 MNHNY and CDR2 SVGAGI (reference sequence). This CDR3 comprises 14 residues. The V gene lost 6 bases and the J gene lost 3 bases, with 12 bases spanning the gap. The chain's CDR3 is CASSPGAANQPQHF. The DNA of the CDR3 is TGTGCCAGCAGCCCGGGGGCCGCCAATCAGCCCCAGCATTTT.

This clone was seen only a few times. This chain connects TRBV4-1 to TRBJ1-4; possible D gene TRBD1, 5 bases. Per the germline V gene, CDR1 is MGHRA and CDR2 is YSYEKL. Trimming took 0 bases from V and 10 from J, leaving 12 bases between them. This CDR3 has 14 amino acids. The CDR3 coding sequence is TGCGCCAGCAGCCAAGAGGGGGGGTCGGGAAAACTGTTTTTT. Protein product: CASSQEGGSGKLFF.

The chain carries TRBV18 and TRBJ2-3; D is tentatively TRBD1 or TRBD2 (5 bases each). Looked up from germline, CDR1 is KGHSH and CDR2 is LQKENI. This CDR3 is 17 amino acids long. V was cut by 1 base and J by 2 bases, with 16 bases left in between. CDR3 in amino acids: CASSPRVGTVLTDTQYF. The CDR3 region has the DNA TGTGCCAGCTCACCACGAGTGGGGACGGTACTCACAGATACGCAGTATTTT.

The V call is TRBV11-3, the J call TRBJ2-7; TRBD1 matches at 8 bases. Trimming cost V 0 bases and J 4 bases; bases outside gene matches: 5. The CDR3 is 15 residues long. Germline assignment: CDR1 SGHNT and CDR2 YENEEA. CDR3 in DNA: TGTGCCAGCAGCTTAGAAACCGGGACAGGTTACGAGCAGTACTTC. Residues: CASSLETGTGYEQYF.

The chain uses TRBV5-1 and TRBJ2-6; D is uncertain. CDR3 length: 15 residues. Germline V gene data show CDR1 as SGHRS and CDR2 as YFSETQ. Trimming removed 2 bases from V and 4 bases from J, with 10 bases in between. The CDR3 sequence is CASSFVLSGANVLTF. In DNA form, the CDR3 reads TGCGCCAGCAGCTTTGTGCTCTCAGGGGCCAACGTCCTGACTTTC. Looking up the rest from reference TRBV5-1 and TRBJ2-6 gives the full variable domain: KAGVTQTPRYLIKTRGQQVTLSCSPISGHRSVSWYQQTPGQGLQFLFEYFSETQRNKGNFPGRFSGRQFSNSRSEMNVSTLELGDSALYLCASSFVLSGANVLTFGAGSRLTVL.

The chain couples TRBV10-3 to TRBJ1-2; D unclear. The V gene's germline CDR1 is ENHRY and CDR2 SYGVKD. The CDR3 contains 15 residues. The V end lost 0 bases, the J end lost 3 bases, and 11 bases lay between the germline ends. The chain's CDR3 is CAISESGSGYYGYTF. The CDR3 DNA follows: TGTGCCATCAGTGAGTCAGGGTCAGGCTACTATGGCTACACCTTC.